These 2 T cell receptor beta chains share one sample of origin, sequenced in a study of T cell responses to AZD1222 COVID-19 vaccine. Sequencing was performed with immunoSEQ multiplex PCR; in TCRdb, only in-frame clones are kept and a portion is missing. The sample lists 100,000 to 150,000 clones, about nine tenths occurring once. This material consisted of peripheral blood, taken 28 days after the second AZD1222 dose. The receptors come from an adult who received the AZD1222 COVID-19 vaccine.

The V gene is TRBV6-6, the J gene TRBJ2-7, with D perhaps matching TRBD2 (7 bases). Looked up from germline, CDR1 is MNHNY and CDR2 is SVGAGI (reference sequence). CDR3 length: 11 amino acids. V was pared by 7 bases and J by 4 bases, with 8 bases between. The CDR3 nucleotides read TGTGCCAGCAAGGGGGGGTACGAGCAGTACTTC. Protein sequence: CASKGGYEQYF.

The chain joins TRBV28 to TRBJ1-5, with 9 bases lining up with TRBD1. There are 14 residues in the CDR3. Losses at the gene ends were 8 bases for V and 3 bases for J; bases not matched to a gene: 5. Per the germline V gene, CDR1 is MDHEN and CDR2 is SYDVKM. The CDR3 here is CASYRGRDNQPQHF. CDR3 coding DNA: TGTGCCAGCTACAGGGGGCGCGACAATCAGCCCCAGCATTTT.